This TCR beta chain was identified in a study of CD8+CD57+ T cells in acquired aplastic anemia. This CDR3 is 15 amino acids long. Germline CDR1 reads SGHRS; CDR2 reads YFSETQ. V dropped 4 bases and J dropped 5; count of bases not matched to a gene: 6. The template for TCR beta VDJ and CDR3 sequence profiling was genomic DNA. Each CDR3 protein gets one entry after TCRdb re-called the reads with MiXCR. The data show hundreds of thousands of distinct CDR3 sequences, 55% to 75% seen once. This sequence was found in a human donor in good health, serving as a control. The V gene is TRBV5-1, the J gene TRBJ1-6; 7 bases match TRBD1. The sample comprised sorted CD4+, CD8+, or CD8+CD57+ T cells (not recorded which) from PBMCs. This CDR3 reads CASSTPTGDNSPLHF. Written as DNA, the CDR3 is TGCGCCAGCAGCACCCCAACAGGGGATAATTCACCCCTCCACTTT.